The 17 T cell receptor beta chains presented below share a single source sample, sequenced in a study of blood T cell repertoires in COVID-19 (TCRdb year 2020). Library prep was done by the immunoSEQ multiplex PCR assay. The clones in this table, taken by TCRdb from immuneACCESS, are in-frame only. Not every clone is retained; where verified, under half of the shortfall comes from an unresolved V gene, and the cause of the rest is unknown. The sample table shows tens of thousands of clones, and roughly four fifths are seen once. The ten largest clones add up to 28% of the sample. Sequenced sample: peripheral blood. Source of these receptors: a man aged 65 to 85 with acute or convalescent COVID-19.

The chain links TRBV9 to TRBJ2-3, with 10 bases fitting TRBD2. This CDR3 region has 18 residues. J lost 0 bases, V lost 1 base, and 8 bases had no gene match. Germline assignment: CDR1 SGDLS and CDR2 YYNGEE. This chain's CDR3 is CASSVNQREGSSTDTQYF. For the CDR3, the DNA is TGTGCCAGCAGCGTAAATCAGCGGGAGGGTTCTAGCACAGATACGCAGTATTTT.

The chain has TRBV18 and TRBJ1-2, with 8 bases lining up with TRBD1. After removal of 1 base from V and 7 bases from J, the junction contained 8 bases not matched to a gene. Looked up from germline, CDR1 is KGHSH and CDR2 is LQKENI. The CDR3 has 15 amino acids. The CDR3 DNA is TGTGCCAGCTCACCACGAGGACAGGGAGAAACTGGCTACACCTTC. It specifies CASSPRGQGETGYTF.

The chain couples TRBV5-8 to TRBJ2-5; 9 bases are shared with TRBD2. CDR1 is SGHTS and CDR2 is YDEGEE in the germline V gene. Losses at the gene ends were 0 bases for V and 5 bases for J; bases not matched to a gene: 11. CDR3 length: 17 residues. CDR3 loop: CASSLEGGGRARETQYF. The CDR3 DNA follows: TGTGCCAGCAGCTTGGAAGGAGGCGGGAGGGCCAGGGAGACCCAGTACTTC.

The rearrangement uses TRBV30 and TRBJ1-2; 8 bases line up with TRBD1. This CDR3 has 16 amino acids. V gave up 1 base and J gave up 8 bases; unmatched junction bases: 15. The germline CDR1 and CDR2 sequences are GTSNPN and SVGIG (reference sequence). CDR3 protein: CAWSDETGAAWRGYTF. The CDR3 nucleotides are TGTGCCTGGAGTGATGAGACAGGGGCTGCGTGGAGGGGCTACACCTTC.

Here the CDR3 DNA reads TGTGCCAGCTCACCACCAGGACTGCTAACTACGAGGGAGCAGTACTTC. It yields the protein CASSPPGLLTTREQYF. The chain links TRBV18 to TRBJ2-7; possibly TRBD2 for D (5 bases). The CDR3 consists of 16 residues. Trimming left V 0 bases short and J 7 bases short, with 19 bases between. CDR1 KGHSH and CDR2 LQKENI come from the germline V gene. Based on the CDR3 plus reference TRBV18 and TRBJ2-7, the full variable domain is NAGVMQNPRHLVRRRGQEARLRCSPMKGHSHVYWYRQLPEEGLKFMVYLQKENIIDESGMPKERFSAEFPKEGPSILRIQQVVRGDSAAYFCASSPPGLLTTREQYFGPGTRLTVT.

The chain carries TRBV4-1 and TRBJ1-2, with 8 bases aligning to TRBD1. Germline CDR1 is MGHRA and CDR2 is YSYEKL. This CDR3 is 16 amino acids long. J gave up 4 bases and V 0 bases, and 7 bases lay outside the gene matches. CDR3 sequence: CASSQEPTGQGYGYTF. The CDR3 bases are TGCGCCAGCAGCCAAGAACCCACTGGACAGGGCTATGGCTACACCTTC.

This sequence joins TRBV9 and TRBJ2-2; D call uncertain. This CDR3 is 15 amino acids long. V lost 1 base and J 0 bases, leaving 7 bases between the germline ends. Germline V gives CDR1 SGDLS, CDR2 YYNGEE. This CDR3 is CASSVTSANTGELFF. The CDR3 DNA is TGTGCCAGCAGCGTAACGAGCGCGAACACCGGGGAGCTGTTTTTT.

The chain couples TRBV18 to TRBJ1-1, with a possible D match to TRBD1 (5 bases). The CDR3 is 13 residues long. Trimming stripped 3 bases from V and 3 bases from J, with 8 bases between. The germline gives CDR1 KGHSH, CDR2 LQKENI. In nucleotides, the CDR3 is TGTGCCAGCTCACCCAGGGCGGACACTGAAGCTTTCTTT. Its protein product is CASSPRADTEAFF.

This clone was seen more than once but under ten times. The rearrangement links TRBV12-5 to TRBJ2-2, with TRBD2 identical over 13 bases. This CDR3 is 19 amino acids long. Germline V gene sequence: CDR1 LGHNT, CDR2 FRNRAP. After removal of 7 bases from V and 4 bases from J, the junction contained 15 bases not matched to a gene. The CDR3 sequence: CASDRLAGGSGFPTGELFF. As DNA, the CDR3 is TGTGCTAGTGACCGACTAGCGGGAGGATCAGGATTCCCCACCGGGGAGCTGTTTTTT. Full variable domain (outside the CDR3, taken from reference TRBV12-5 and TRBJ2-2): DARVTQTPRHKVTEMGQEVTMRCQPILGHNTVFWYRQTMMQGLELLAYFRNRAPLDDSGMPKDRFSAEMPDATLATLKIQPSEPRDSAVYFCASDRLAGGSGFPTGELFFGEGSRLTVL.

The chain has TRBV6-5 and TRBJ1-2, with D uncertain. The V gene lost 7 bases and the J gene lost 5 bases, with 11 bases spanning the gap. Germline V gives CDR1 MNHEY, CDR2 SVGAGI. The CDR3 covers 12 residues. CDR3 in amino acids: CASTPGGYGYTF. Written as DNA, the CDR3 is TGTGCCAGCACCCCGGGCGGGTATGGCTACACCTTC.

In nucleotides, the CDR3 is TGTGCCAGCGGGGGGACAGGGAAGTACTTC. Protein: CASGGTGKYF. The chain joins TRBV28 to TRBJ2-7; 9 bases agree with TRBD1. Germline V gene lookup returns CDR1 MDHEN and CDR2 SYDVKM. The CDR3 is 10 residues long. V gave up 8 bases and J gave up 11 bases; unmatched junction bases: 4.

The rearrangement uses TRBV7-2 and TRBJ1-5; TRBD1 aligns across 7 bases. This CDR3 region has 14 residues. V shed 3 bases, J shed 5 bases, and the junction held 4 bases outside the gene matches. Per germline, CDR1 SGHTA and CDR2 FQGNSA. The DNA for the CDR3 is TGTGCCAGCAGCTTTTACAGGGGCGATCAGCCCCAGCATTTT. Its translation is CASSFYRGDQPQHF. Combining the CDR3 with reference TRBV7-2 and TRBJ1-5 gives the whole variable domain GAGVSQSPSNKVTEKGKDVELRCDPISGHTALYWYRQSLGQGLEFLIYFQGNSAPDKSGLPSDRFSAERTGGSVSTLTIQRTQQEDSAVYLCASSFYRGDQPQHFGDGTRLSIL.

The chain joins TRBV28 to TRBJ2-1; 10 nucleotides line up with TRBD2. The length of the CDR3 is 15 residues. The V gene end was trimmed by 2 bases and the J gene end by 5 bases; junction bases not matched to a gene: 3. In germline, CDR1 is MDHEN, CDR2 SYDVKM. CDR3 sequence reads: CASSLLAGVNNEQFF. DNA for the CDR3: TGTGCCAGCAGTTTACTAGCGGGAGTCAACAATGAGCAGTTCTTC.

V is TRBV5-1 and J is TRBJ2-6; 8 bases agree with TRBD1. The CDR3 is 15 amino acids. Germline CDR1 reads SGHRS; CDR2 reads YFSETQ. V lost 6 bases, J lost 2 bases, and 4 bases stayed unmatched. CDR3 in amino acids: CASTTTGAGANVLTF. The CDR3 DNA follows: TGCGCCAGCACGACGACAGGGGCTGGGGCCAACGTCCTGACTTTC. Using reference TRBV5-1 and TRBJ2-6 for the parts outside the CDR3, the full variable domain is KAGVTQTPRYLIKTRGQQVTLSCSPISGHRSVSWYQQTPGQGLQFLFEYFSETQRNKGNFPGRFSGRQFSNSRSEMNVSTLELGDSALYLCASTTTGAGANVLTFGAGSRLTVL.

The chain employs TRBV4-2 and TRBJ1-2; D perhaps matches TRBD1 (5 bases). Trimming pared 1 base from V and 4 bases from J, leaving 19 bases between. From germline, CDR1 is LGHNA and CDR2 YNFKEQ. The CDR3 is made up of 17 amino acids. This chain's CDR3 is CASSQGSGVAGGYGYTF. CDR3 sequence (DNA): TGTGCCAGCAGCCAAGGTAGCGGAGTCGCTGGGGGCTATGGCTACACCTTC.

This chain links TRBV11-2 with TRBJ2-5; a possible D gene is TRBD2 (6 bases). There are 13 residues in the CDR3. In germline, CDR1 is SGHAT, CDR2 FQNNGV. Between the trimmed V and J ends, which lost 5 bases and 6 bases, there was a span of 13 bases. The CDR3: CASSGGLKQTQYF. CDR3 coding DNA: TGTGCCAGCAGCGGGGGGTTAAAGCAGACCCAGTACTTC.

J is TRBJ1-2 and V is TRBV6-5, with D maybe TRBD1 (5 bases). CDR1 is MNHEY and CDR2 is SVGAGI in the germline V gene. Trimming removed 6 bases from V and 8 bases from J, with 13 bases in between. The CDR3 covers 12 residues. CDR3 sequence reads: CASRSPGSGYTF. The CDR3 region has the DNA TGTGCCAGCAGGAGTCCAGGGTCCGGCTACACCTTC.